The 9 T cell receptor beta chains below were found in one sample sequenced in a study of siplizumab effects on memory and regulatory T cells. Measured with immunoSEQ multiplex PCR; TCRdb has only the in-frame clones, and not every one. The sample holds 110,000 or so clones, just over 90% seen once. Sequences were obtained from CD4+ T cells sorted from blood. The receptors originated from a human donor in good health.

The CDR3 region is CASSLRTGFERHEQFF. The CDR3 coding sequence is TGTGCCAGCAGCCTGCGGACAGGCTTCGAACGCCATGAGCAGTTCTTC. The chain uses TRBV14 and TRBJ2-1; TRBD1 aligns across 7 bases. The germline V gene encodes CDR1 SGHDN and CDR2 FVKESK. After removal of 4 bases from V and 8 bases from J, the junction contained 14 bases not matched to a gene. The CDR3 extends over 16 amino acids.

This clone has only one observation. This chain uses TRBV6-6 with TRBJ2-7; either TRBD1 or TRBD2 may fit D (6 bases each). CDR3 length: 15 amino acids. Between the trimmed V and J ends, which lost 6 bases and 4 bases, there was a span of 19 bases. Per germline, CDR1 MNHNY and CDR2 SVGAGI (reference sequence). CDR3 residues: CASSYLGGRGYEQYF. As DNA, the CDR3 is TGTGCCAGCAGCTATCTCGGGGGCAGGGGTTACGAGCAGTACTTC.

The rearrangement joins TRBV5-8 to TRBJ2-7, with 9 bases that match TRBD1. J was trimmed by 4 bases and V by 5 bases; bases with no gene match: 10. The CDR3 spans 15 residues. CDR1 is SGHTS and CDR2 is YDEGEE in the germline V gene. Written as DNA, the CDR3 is TGTGCCAGCAGATATGGACAGGGGTTTTTGTACGAGCAGTACTTC. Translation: CASRYGQGFLYEQYF. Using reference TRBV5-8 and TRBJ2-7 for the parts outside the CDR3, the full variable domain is EAGVTQSPTHLIKTRGQQATLRCSPISGHTSVYWYQQALGLGLQFLLWYDEGEERNRGNFPPRFSGRQFPNYSSELNVNALELEDSALYLCASRYGQGFLYEQYFGPGTRLTVT.

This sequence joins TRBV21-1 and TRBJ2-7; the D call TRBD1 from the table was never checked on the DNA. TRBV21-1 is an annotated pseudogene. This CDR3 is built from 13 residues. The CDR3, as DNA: TGTGCCAGCAGCAACGACAGCCTCTACGAGCAGTACTTC. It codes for CASSNDSLYEQYF.

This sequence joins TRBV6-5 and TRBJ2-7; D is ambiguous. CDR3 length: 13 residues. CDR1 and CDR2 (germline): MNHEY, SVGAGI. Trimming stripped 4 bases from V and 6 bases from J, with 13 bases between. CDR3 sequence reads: CASSFSPLSEQYF. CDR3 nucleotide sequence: TGTGCCAGCAGTTTCTCGCCACTTAGCGAGCAGTACTTC.

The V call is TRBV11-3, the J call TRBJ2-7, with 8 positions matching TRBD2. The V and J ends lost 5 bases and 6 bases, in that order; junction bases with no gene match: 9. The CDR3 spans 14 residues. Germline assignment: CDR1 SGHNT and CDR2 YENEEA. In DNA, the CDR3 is TGTGCCAGCAGCCCACCAGCGGGAGTCTCCGAGCAGTACTTC. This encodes CASSPPAGVSEQYF.

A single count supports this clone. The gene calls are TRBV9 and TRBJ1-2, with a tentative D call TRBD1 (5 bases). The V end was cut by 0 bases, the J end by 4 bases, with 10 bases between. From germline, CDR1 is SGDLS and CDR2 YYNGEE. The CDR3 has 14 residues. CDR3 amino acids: CASSVEGDPYGYTF. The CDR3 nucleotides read TGTGCCAGCAGCGTAGAAGGGGACCCCTATGGCTACACCTTC.

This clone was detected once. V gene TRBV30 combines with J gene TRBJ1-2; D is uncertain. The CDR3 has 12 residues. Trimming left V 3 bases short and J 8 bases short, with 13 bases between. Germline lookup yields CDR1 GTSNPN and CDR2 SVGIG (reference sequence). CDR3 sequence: CAWSARMEGYTF. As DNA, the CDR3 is TGTGCCTGGAGCGCGAGAATGGAGGGCTACACCTTC.

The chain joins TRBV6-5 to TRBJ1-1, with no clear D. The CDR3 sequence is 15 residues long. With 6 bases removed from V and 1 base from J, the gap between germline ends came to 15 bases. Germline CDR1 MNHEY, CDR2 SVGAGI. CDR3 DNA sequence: TGTGCCAGCAGCAGATCTCCCTCGGGGAACACTGAAGCTTTCTTT. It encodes CASSRSPSGNTEAFF.